This T cell receptor (beta chain) stems from a study of blood T cell repertoires in COVID-19. Study background: The United States, Italy and Spain were the sources of the acute and convalescent COVID-19 samples. PBMCs, B-cell-depleted T cells, or T cells provided the cDNA or gDNA that made up the material.

This table comes from immunoSEQ multiplex PCR, and its TCRdb copy is limited to in-frame clones, with some not included. Of roughly 310,000 clones listed, around 89% were seen once; the top ten hold 9.5%. The CDR3 has 13 amino acids. The V end was cut by 4 bases, the J end by 9 bases, with 10 bases between. CDR1 and CDR2 (germline): LNHDA, SQIVND (reference sequence). As regards this clone: Other DNA sequences in the sample encode the same CDR3.

Individuals drawn from approximately 26 US areas were roughly 18 to 95 years old. Cohort assignment relied on participant-reported clinical history. Sequences were obtained from PBMCs or T cells enriched from blood (not recorded which). The TCR was taken from a woman between 40 and 55 years old who had recovered from COVID-19. J is TRBJ1-6 and V is TRBV19; possibly TRBD1 for D (5 bases). CDR3 sequence reads: CASSSTGFSPLHF. As DNA, the CDR3 is TGTGCCAGTAGTAGTACAGGTTTTTCACCCCTCCACTTT.